This T cell receptor beta chain emerged from a study of vaccination and CD4 T cells after COVID-19. Study-wide background: Cells were stimulated with overlapping spike peptides from SARS-CoV-2, HCoV-NL63, HCoV-OC43 and HCoV-229E. Study-wide findings and caveats: When vaccine-specific clones from convalescent patients were examined, 304 of 307 were spike mono-reactive.

Germline assignment: CDR1 SGHTA and CDR2 FQGNSA. The CDR3 is 13 amino acids. V shed 2 bases and J shed 4 bases, with 8 bases lying between them. Cultured CD4+ T cells had their DNA profiled by the Oncomine TCR Beta short-read assay. TCRdb reanalysed the PCR reads using MiXCR and keeps one entry per CDR3 protein. The table has approximately 17,000 distinct CDR3 sequences, around 58% seen once. Concerning this clonotype itself: Its specificity is unknown.

The treatment is: approximately nine-day PBMC culture with coronavirus spike peptide pools or control peptides (ViraFEST assay). Cell culture was performed with 2.2 million or so PBMCs per well in the presence of approximately 9.8 IU/ml IL-2 and roughly 10 ug/ml peptide pools. The gene calls are TRBV7-2 and TRBJ1-2; the D is unclear. The sample was CD4+ T cells from blood, cultured in vitro. The source is a human donor who had recovered from COVID-19. CDR3 in amino acids: CASSLQQLYGYTF. Written as DNA, the CDR3 is TGTGCCAGCAGCTTACAACAGCTCTATGGCTACACCTTC. Full variable domain (remainder filled in from reference TRBV7-2 and TRBJ1-2): GAGVSQSPSNKVTEKGKDVELRCDPISGHTALYWYRQSLGQGLEFLIYFQGNSAPDKSGLPSDRFSAERTGGSVSTLTIQRTQQEDSAVYLCASSLQQLYGYTFGSGTRLTVV.